This section outlines one TCR beta chain sequence together with its context. Its antigen is unidentified. Some clones are missing from TCRdb's copy, which holds only in-frame ones; the method was immunoSEQ multiplex PCR. The sample lists approximately 50,000 clones, approximately 91% occurring once. Trimming removed 5 bases from V and 0 bases from J, with 14 bases in between. The CDR3 runs 17 residues. Germline loops: CDR1 SGHTA, CDR2 FQGTGA. These data come from a study of OX40 agonist ivuxolimab in advanced cancers. Broader study findings: Nonresponders, in some cases, also had low normalized T-cell clonal expansion.

The material sequenced was CD4+ or CD8+ T cells sorted from blood, taken in a trial of the OX40 agonist ivuxolimab. This sequence joins TRBV7-3 and TRBJ2-6; D could derive from TRBD1 or TRBD2 (5 bases each). This clonotype originated in an adult with an advanced solid tumor such as melanoma, head and neck, liver or kidney cancer. The CDR3 spells CASSRGGQTSGANVLTF. CDR3 nucleotide sequence: TGTGCCAGCAGCAGAGGAGGACAAACCTCTGGGGCCAACGTCCTGACTTTC.